The 27 T cell receptor beta chains below were found in one sample sequenced in a study of beta chain features in type 1 diabetes. What was sequenced were expressed TCRB transcripts, since all of the isolated RNA had been reverse transcribed. Only in-frame clones appear in the TCRdb table, and some are missing; sequencing was by immunoSEQ multiplex PCR. The table shows about 330,000 clones, with 11% occurring only once. The sequencing input was naive CD4+ T cells from blood. The source of these receptors is a woman aged 30 to 39 in good health.

This clone was counted a few times. The chain uses TRBV5-8 and TRBJ2-1; 12 bases line up with TRBD2. The CDR3 runs to 15 residues. The J segment lost 10 bases and the V segment lost 2 bases, leaving 7 bases of the junction unmatched. Germline CDR1 reads SGHTS; CDR2 reads YDEGEE. The CDR3 sequence is CASSLRLAGDREQFF. The CDR3 DNA follows: TGTGCCAGCAGCTTAAGACTAGCGGGAGATAGGGAGCAGTTCTTC. Together with reference TRBV5-8 and TRBJ2-1, the CDR3 gives the full variable domain: EAGVTQSPTHLIKTRGQQATLRCSPISGHTSVYWYQQALGLGLQFLLWYDEGEERNRGNFPPRFSGRQFPNYSSELNVNALELEDSALYLCASSLRLAGDREQFFGPGTRLTVL.

The V call is TRBV11-2, the J call TRBJ2-1; TRBD2 aligns across 10 bases. The ends lost 1 base at V and 7 bases at J; junction bases unmatched: 7. The germline V gene has CDR1 SGHAT and CDR2 FQNNGV. The CDR3 is made up of 16 amino acids. The CDR3 bases are TGTGCCAGCAGCTTAGCGTCTAGCGGGAGCACGAATGAGCAGTTCTTC. This encodes CASSLASSGSTNEQFF.

V is TRBV30 and J is TRBJ2-3; 7 bases are shared with TRBD1. The CDR3 loop spans 14 amino acids. Germline trimming cut 5 bases from V and 2 bases from J; bases unmatched to any gene: 7. Germline loops: CDR1 GTSNPN, CDR2 SVGIG (reference sequence). For the CDR3, the DNA is TGTGCCTGGGATAAGGGACAGTCCACAGATACGCAGTATTTT. This encodes CAWDKGQSTDTQYF.

The chain combines TRBV6-5 with TRBJ2-1; 10 nucleotides agree with TRBD2. The V gene end was trimmed by 2 bases and the J gene end by 4 bases; junction bases not matched to a gene: 5. Germline V gives CDR1 MNHEY, CDR2 SVGAGI. This CDR3 has 16 amino acids. The CDR3 DNA is TGTGCCAGCAGTTACACTAGCGGGGCCCGTTACAATGAGCAGTTCTTC. It codes for CASSYTSGARYNEQFF.

The J gene is TRBJ1-2, the V gene TRBV6-7, with D uncertain. TRBV6-7 is an ORF for which the function is uncertain. The CDR3 length is 14 residues. Trimming took off 3 bases at V and 9 bases at J, with 17 bases between the two ends. CDR3: CASSYRRSDWSYTF. As DNA, the CDR3 is TGTGCCAGCAGTTATCGCAGGTCGGACTGGAGCTACACCTTC.

This chain connects TRBV6-1 to TRBJ2-7; maybe TRBD1 (6 bases). The germline CDR1 and CDR2 sequences are MNHNS and SASEGT. The CDR3 runs 14 residues. V lost 2 bases and J 3 bases, leaving 11 bases between the germline ends. The CDR3 region is CASSESGQHYEQYF. As DNA, the CDR3 is TGTGCCAGCAGTGAATCAGGACAGCACTACGAGCAGTACTTC.

This chain links TRBV30 with TRBJ1-5; 7 nucleotides match TRBD1. The CDR3 has 14 residues. Unmatched junction bases numbered 5, after V lost 4 bases and J lost 2 bases. Germline V CDR1 and CDR2: GTSNPN, SVGIG (reference sequence). The CDR3 sequence is CAWKEGARNQPQHF. The CDR3 nucleotides read TGTGCCTGGAAGGAGGGGGCCCGCAATCAGCCCCAGCATTTT.

This clone turned up a few times. The CDR3 sequence is CASLGTSGIIEQFF. CDR3 sequence (DNA): TGTGCCAGCCTTGGGACTAGCGGGATTATTGAGCAGTTCTTC. The chain recombines TRBV28 with TRBJ2-1; TRBD2 matches 13 bases. Germline assignment: CDR1 MDHEN and CDR2 SYDVKM. J was trimmed by 9 bases and V by 8 bases; bases with no gene match: 7. This CDR3 is built from 14 residues.

This clone has only a few counts. This chain connects TRBV7-2 to TRBJ2-7, with 9 bases matching TRBD1. The V segment lost 7 bases and the J segment 5 bases; nucleotides outside the gene matches: 6. The CDR3 totals 13 residues. Germline CDR1 SGHTA, CDR2 FQGNSA. The CDR3 loop is CASNRDRVNEQYF. The CDR3 nucleotides read TGTGCCAGCAACCGGGACAGGGTCAACGAGCAGTACTTC.

This clone has a handful of counts. This chain links TRBV19 with TRBJ2-7, with TRBD2 matching 9 bases. This CDR3 spans 15 amino acids. The V gene end was trimmed by 3 bases and the J gene end by 2 bases; junction bases not matched to a gene: 5. Per germline, CDR1 LNHDA and CDR2 SQIVND (reference sequence). The CDR3 DNA reads as TGTGCCAGTAGTATGGCTAGCGGGGCAGCCTACGAGCAGTACTTC. Residues: CASSMASGAAYEQYF.

V and J are TRBV19 and TRBJ2-1; 8 positions agree with TRBD2. The CDR3 runs 16 residues. Germline V lookup: CDR1 LNHDA, CDR2 SQIVND (reference sequence). The ends lost 3 bases at V and 8 bases at J; junction bases unmatched: 12. The CDR3 nucleotides are TGTGCCAGTAGTATGATTTTTGGCGGGAGGTTCGATGAGCAGTTCTTC. Translating it yields CASSMIFGGRFDEQFF.

The chain combines TRBV2 with TRBJ2-2, with 7 bases identical to TRBD1. After removal of 8 bases from V and 4 bases from J, the junction contained 10 bases not matched to a gene. From germline, CDR1 is SNHLY and CDR2 FYNNEI. The CDR3 totals 15 residues. The CDR3 reads CASGRTPGGTGELFF. Here the CDR3 DNA reads TGTGCCAGCGGCCGCACACCAGGGGGCACCGGGGAGCTGTTTTTT.

This sequence joins TRBV5-1 and TRBJ2-5; maybe TRBD1 (5 bases). Germline V CDR1 and CDR2: SGHRS, YFSETQ. CDR3 length: 11 amino acids. Trimming cost V 8 bases and J 1 base, with 6 bases left between them. This chain's CDR3 is CASQGQETQYF. CDR3 nucleotides: TGCGCCAGTCAGGGCCAAGAGACCCAGTACTTC.

The chain links TRBV9 to TRBJ2-3; 8 bases agree with TRBD2. Per germline, CDR1 SGDLS and CDR2 YYNGEE. The CDR3 has 15 amino acids. V shed 3 bases, J shed 3 bases, and the junction held 6 bases outside the gene matches. The CDR3 DNA is TGTGCCAGCAGCGGTAGCGGGATTCGGACAGATACGCAGTATTTT. This sequence encodes CASSGSGIRTDTQYF. Full variable domain (rest looked up from reference TRBV9 and TRBJ2-3): DSGVTQTPKHLITATGQRVTLRCSPRSGDLSVYWYQQSLDQGLQFLIQYYNGEERAKGNILERFSAQQFPDLHSELNLSSLELGDSALYFCASSGSGIRTDTQYFGPGTRLTVL.

The chain combines TRBV6-1 with TRBJ2-2; 7 bases line up with TRBD1. The V gene's germline CDR1 is MNHNS and CDR2 SASEGT. V dropped 1 base and J dropped 1; count of bases not matched to a gene: 3. There are 16 residues in the CDR3. Here the CDR3 DNA reads TGTGCCAGCAGTGAAGAGGGGGCAGGGAACACCGGGGAGCTGTTTTTT. Its protein product is CASSEEGAGNTGELFF.

The chain links TRBV6-5 to TRBJ1-5; D gene uncertain. V was pared by 6 bases and J by 1 base, with 13 bases between. Germline V lookup: CDR1 MNHEY, CDR2 SVGAGI. The CDR3 consists of 15 residues. The CDR3 sequence: CASSPRGLSNQPQHF. The DNA for the CDR3 is TGTGCCAGCAGCCCACGCGGACTGAGCAATCAGCCCCAGCATTTT.

This clone was picked up many times. The rearrangement joins TRBV29-1 to TRBJ2-4; D may be TRBD2 (5 bases). The V end lost 1 base, the J end lost 11 bases, and 12 bases lay between the germline ends. Germline values: CDR1 SQVTM, CDR2 ANQGSEA. The CDR3 contains 12 residues. As DNA, the CDR3 is TGCAGCGTTGAAGTTTCAGCCGGGGTTCAGTACTTC. This sequence encodes CSVEVSAGVQYF.

This chain joins TRBV25-1 and TRBJ2-5; unclear D gene. Germline V gives CDR1 MGHDK, CDR2 SYGVNS. V was clipped by 6 bases and J by 8 bases, with 10 bases between them. The CDR3 contains 11 residues. CDR3 bases: TGTGCCAGCAGCAACAGAGTTACCCAGTACTTC. Protein: CASSNRVTQYF.

The chain has TRBV4-3 and TRBJ2-7, with 10 bases matching TRBD2. The CDR3 sequence is 15 residues long. Trimming cost V 1 base and J 3 bases; bases outside gene matches: 3. Germline loops: CDR1 LGHNA, CDR2 YSLEER. CDR3 DNA sequence: TGCGCCAGCAGCCAAGTAGCGGGGGGATTCTACGAGCAGTACTTC. This translates into CASSQVAGGFYEQYF.

The gene calls are TRBV7-6 and TRBJ2-2; TRBD1 matches at 9 bases. The length of the CDR3 is 16 residues. V was clipped by 1 base and J by 4 bases; unmatched bases: 4. Germline CDR1 is SGHVS and CDR2 is FNYEAQ. The CDR3 DNA follows: TGTGCCAGCAGCTTAGAACAGGGGGCGGTCACCGGGGAGCTGTTTTTT. Translating gives CASSLEQGAVTGELFF.

This chain uses TRBV6-5 with TRBJ1-2; weak D call: TRBD1 (5 bases). The germline V and J ends were trimmed by 0 bases and 6 bases, with 8 bases remaining between them. This CDR3 is 13 amino acids long. CDR1 MNHEY and CDR2 SVGAGI come from the germline V gene. For the CDR3, the DNA is TGTGCCAGCAGTTACTCGTCAGGGAATGGCTACACCTTC. Translated, it gives CASSYSSGNGYTF.

This clone was counted between two and nine times. The rearrangement uses TRBV7-9 and TRBJ2-5; D perhaps matches TRBD2 (5 bases). The CDR3 sequence is 16 residues long. Trimming pared 2 bases from V and 2 bases from J, leaving 15 bases between. Germline V gene data show CDR1 as SEHNR and CDR2 as FQNEAQ (reference sequence). CDR3 amino acids: CASSLSKRLRQETQYF. For the CDR3, the DNA is TGTGCCAGCAGCTTAAGTAAGCGGCTACGACAAGAGACCCAGTACTTC.

The sample holds a few counts of this clone. Additional DNA sequences in this sample encode the identical CDR3. V and J are TRBV7-2 and TRBJ2-7; the match to TRBD2 covers 8 bases. Trimming removed 1 base from V and 2 bases from J; junction bases left unmatched: 4. Germline CDR1 SGHTA, CDR2 FQGNSA. The CDR3 covers 15 residues. As DNA, the CDR3 is TGTGCCAGCAGCTTAGGGACTAGCAGAACCTACGAGCAGTACTTC. Translation gives CASSLGTSRTYEQYF.

This clone occurred a few times. J is TRBJ2-2 and V is TRBV7-8; TRBD2 matches 7 bases. Germline lookup yields CDR1 SGHVS and CDR2 FQNEAQ. Germline trimming cut 8 bases from V and 4 bases from J; bases unmatched to any gene: 7. The CDR3 runs 14 residues. The CDR3 region is CASAWGGFTGELFF. In DNA form, the CDR3 reads TGTGCCAGCGCCTGGGGGGGGTTCACCGGGGAGCTGTTTTTT.

This clone was counted a few times. The chain joins TRBV2 to TRBJ1-2; tentatively, D is TRBD1 (5 bases). Per germline, CDR1 SNHLY and CDR2 FYNNEI. V lost 5 bases, J lost 3 bases, and 13 bases lay in between. The CDR3 spans 14 residues. CDR3 sequence reads: CASSQEGTDYGYTF. The CDR3 bases are TGTGCCAGCAGTCAGGAGGGGACCGACTATGGCTACACCTTC.

This clone was observed a handful of times. The chain recombines TRBV30 with TRBJ2-7; D remains unclear. Germline V gene lookup returns CDR1 GTSNPN and CDR2 SVGIG (reference sequence). Between the trimmed V and J ends, which lost 3 bases and 5 bases, there was a span of 11 bases. The CDR3 totals 12 residues. Here the CDR3 DNA reads TGTGCCTGGAGGTCGATGGGCCACGAGCAGTACTTC. As protein: CAWRSMGHEQYF.

The CDR3 sequence: CASSPFRDTEAFF. The DNA for the CDR3 is TGTGCCAGCTCACCATTTAGAGACACTGAAGCTTTCTTT. The chain has TRBV18 and TRBJ1-1; D not certain. Germline V gene sequence: CDR1 KGHSH, CDR2 LQKENI. The CDR3 is made up of 13 amino acids. V shed 2 bases and J shed 3 bases, with 7 bases lying between them.